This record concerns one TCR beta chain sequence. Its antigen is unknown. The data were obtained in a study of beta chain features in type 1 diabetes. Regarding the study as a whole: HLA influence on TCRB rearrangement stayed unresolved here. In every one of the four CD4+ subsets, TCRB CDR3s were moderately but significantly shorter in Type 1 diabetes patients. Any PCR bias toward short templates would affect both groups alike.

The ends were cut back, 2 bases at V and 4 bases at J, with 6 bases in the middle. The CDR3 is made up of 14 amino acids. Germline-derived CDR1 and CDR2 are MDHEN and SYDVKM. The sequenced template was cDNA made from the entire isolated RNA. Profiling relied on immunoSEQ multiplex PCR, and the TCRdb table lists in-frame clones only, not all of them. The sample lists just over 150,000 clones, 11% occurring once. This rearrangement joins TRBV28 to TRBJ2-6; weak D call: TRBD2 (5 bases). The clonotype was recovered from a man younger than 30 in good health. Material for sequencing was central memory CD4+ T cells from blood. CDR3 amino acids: CASSLTGGANVLTF. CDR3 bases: TGTGCCAGCAGTTTAACGGGAGGGGCCAACGTCCTGACTTTC.